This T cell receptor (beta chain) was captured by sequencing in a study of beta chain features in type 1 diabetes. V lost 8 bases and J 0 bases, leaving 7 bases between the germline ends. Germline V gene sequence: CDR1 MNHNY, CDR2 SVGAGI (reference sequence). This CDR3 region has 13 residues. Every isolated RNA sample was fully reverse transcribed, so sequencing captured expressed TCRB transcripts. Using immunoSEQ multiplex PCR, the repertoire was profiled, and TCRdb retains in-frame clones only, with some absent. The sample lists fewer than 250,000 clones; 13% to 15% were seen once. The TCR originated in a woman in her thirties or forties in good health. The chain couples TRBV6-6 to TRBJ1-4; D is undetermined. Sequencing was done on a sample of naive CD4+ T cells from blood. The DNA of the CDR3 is TGTGCCAGCTCTCGAGCAACTAATGAAAAACTGTTTTTT. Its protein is CASSRATNEKLFF.